The 7 T cell receptor beta chains given below trace back to one sample, sequenced in a study of T cells in Graves' hyperthyroidism and ophthalmopathy. RNA transcripts provided the source from which TCR beta CDR3 regions were amplified. First-round RT-PCR of the TCR CDR3 relied on the HTBI primer set. Using its own MiXCR run on the multiplex PCR reads, TCRdb lists one record per CDR3 protein. The sample holds 450,000 to 500,000 distinct CDR3 sequences; about 20% are singletons and the top ten take 45% to 55%. Sequencing was done on a sample of blood. These receptors all come from a woman between 65 and 79 years old with Graves' ophthalmopathy.

This clonotype was picked up many times. The gene calls are TRBV3-1 and TRBJ1-5, with D uncertain. The V gene's germline CDR1 is LGHDT and CDR2 YNNKEL (reference sequence). The CDR3 extends over 13 amino acids. The ends were cut back, 0 bases at V and 6 bases at J, with 6 bases in the middle. The CDR3: CASSQDLVQPQHF. DNA of the CDR3: TGTGCCAGCAGCCAAGATTTAGTTCAGCCCCAGCATTTT.

This clonotype was recorded at least ten times. This chain connects TRBV2 to TRBJ2-2; 8 nucleotides align to TRBD1. After removal of 7 bases from V and 6 bases from J, the junction contained 10 bases not matched to a gene. The CDR3 is 15 residues long. Germline CDR1 and CDR2: SNHLY and FYNNEI. The CDR3 DNA reads as TGTGCCAGCATGAAGGACAGGGAAGTCTCCGGGGAGCTGTTTTTT. Residues: CASMKDREVSGELFF. Together with reference TRBV2 and TRBJ2-2, the CDR3 gives the full variable domain: EPEVTQTPSHQVTQMGQEVILRCVPISNHLYFYWYRQILGQKVEFLVSFYNNEISEKSEIFDDQFSVERPDGSNFTLKIRSTKLEDSAMYFCASMKDREVSGELFFGEGSRLTVL.

The genes are TRBV7-2 and TRBJ2-1; maybe TRBD2 (5 bases). Trimming cost V 3 bases and J 2 bases, with 8 bases left between them. This CDR3 is built from 14 residues. Germline V lookup: CDR1 SGHTA, CDR2 FQGNSA. CDR3 sequence reads: CASSFYGTYNEQFF. The DNA of the CDR3 is TGTGCCAGCAGCTTTTACGGGACCTACAATGAGCAGTTCTTC.

The rearrangement uses TRBV19 and TRBJ2-7; 9 bases are shared with TRBD1. Germline V gene data show CDR1 as LNHDA and CDR2 as SQIVND (reference sequence). Trimming took 4 bases from V and 2 from J; bases not matched to a gene: 9. The CDR3 runs 16 residues. For the CDR3, the DNA is TGTGCCAGTAGTACAACCGGACAGGGGCGACCCTACGAGCAGTACTTC. Residues: CASSTTGQGRPYEQYF.

V and J are TRBV30 and TRBJ2-1; D gene unclear. The CDR3 loop spans 12 amino acids. Germline CDR1 and CDR2: GTSNPN and SVGIG (reference sequence). The V and J ends lost 0 bases and 10 bases respectively, with 10 bases between them. This CDR3 reads CAWSVLGREQFF. The CDR3 DNA reads as TGTGCCTGGAGTGTACTCGGGCGGGAGCAGTTCTTC.

V and J are TRBV19 and TRBJ1-1; weak D call: TRBD1 (5 bases). Germline V gene lookup returns CDR1 LNHDA and CDR2 SQIVND (reference sequence). The CDR3 contains 11 residues. The ends were cut back, 11 bases at V and 4 bases at J, with 11 bases in the middle. CDR3 region: CASVGGTEAFF. The CDR3 DNA sequence: TGTGCCTCCGTTGGGGGCACTGAAGCTTTCTTT. Drawing the rest from reference TRBV19 and TRBJ1-1, the complete variable domain is DGGITQSPKYLFRKEGQNVTLSCEQNLNHDAMYWYRQDPGQGLRLIYYSQIVNDFQKGDIAEGYSVSREKKESFPLTVTSAQKNPTAFYLCASVGGTEAFFGQGTRLTVV.

This clonotype was observed a handful of times. The chain employs TRBV4-1 and TRBJ2-7; 7 bases align to TRBD1. The CDR3 runs to 15 residues. V shed 4 bases and J 0 bases; nucleotides not matched to a gene: 6. Germline loops: CDR1 MGHRA, CDR2 YSYEKL. CDR3 bases: TGCGCCAGCAGCCTATCCGGGACAGCCTCCTACGAGCAGTACTTC. It codes for CASSLSGTASYEQYF.